The 3 T cell receptor beta chains reported below all come from one sample, sequenced in a study of T-cell reconstitution after alpha-beta-depleted transplantation in children (dated by TCRdb to about 2016). The sample's treatment or condition, from its label and the paper: allogeneic hematopoietic cell transplantation with graft depleted of TCRalphabeta T cells and CD19 B cells. Library preparation was by PCR. These reads were obtained on an Illumina HiSeq 2500. Molecular barcoding was employed in the preparation of TCR libraries, with unique molecular identifiers being used to normalize TCRbeta repertoire quantification. TCRdb applied fastp at Q25 and MiXCR to the public reads, then kept only in-frame beta chains. CDR3 protein sequences are deduplicated, and each keeps its most common genes and DNA. Within this sample are under 750,000 distinct CDR3 sequences, with roughly 23% of them counted one time only. Clones ranked in the top ten supply approximately 14% of the sample.

The source was PBMCs, mostly from graft donor cells, collected 360 days after TCRalphabeta/CD19-depleted stem cell transplant. All receptors come from a boy under three years old who had a stem cell transplant for acute myeloid leukemia, so the T cells may come from the graft donor.

This chain links TRBV20-1 with TRBJ2-5, with D maybe TRBD2 (5 bases). The CDR3 is made up of 14 amino acids. CDR1 is DFQATT and CDR2 is SNEGSKA in the germline V gene (reference sequence). The germline V and J ends were trimmed by 5 bases and 1 base, with 14 bases remaining between them. This CDR3 is CSAGKRLSQETQYF. CDR3 in DNA: TGCAGTGCTGGAAAACGACTATCCCAAGAGACCCAGTACTTC.

This clonotype has only a few counts. The chain carries TRBV15 and TRBJ1-2, with 8 bases aligning to TRBD1. V shed 0 bases, J shed 8 bases, and the junction held 14 bases outside the gene matches. CDR3 length: 17 residues. From germline, CDR1 is LNHNV and CDR2 YYDKDF (reference sequence). CDR3 sequence reads: CATSRDRDRFGLWGYTF. The CDR3 coding sequence is TGTGCCACCAGCAGAGATCGGGACAGGTTTGGATTGTGGGGCTACACCTTC.

This clonotype occurred many times. The chain employs TRBV7-8 and TRBJ2-4; 7 bases are a match to TRBD2. CDR1 and CDR2 (germline): SGHVS, FQNEAQ. V was clipped by 1 base and J by 1 base; unmatched bases: 13. This CDR3 is 19 amino acids long. CDR3 DNA sequence: TGTGCCAGCAGCTTAGGAGCGGGCGGGGGTGAGGGGGCCAAAAACATTCAGTACTTC. It translates to CASSLGAGGGEGAKNIQYF.